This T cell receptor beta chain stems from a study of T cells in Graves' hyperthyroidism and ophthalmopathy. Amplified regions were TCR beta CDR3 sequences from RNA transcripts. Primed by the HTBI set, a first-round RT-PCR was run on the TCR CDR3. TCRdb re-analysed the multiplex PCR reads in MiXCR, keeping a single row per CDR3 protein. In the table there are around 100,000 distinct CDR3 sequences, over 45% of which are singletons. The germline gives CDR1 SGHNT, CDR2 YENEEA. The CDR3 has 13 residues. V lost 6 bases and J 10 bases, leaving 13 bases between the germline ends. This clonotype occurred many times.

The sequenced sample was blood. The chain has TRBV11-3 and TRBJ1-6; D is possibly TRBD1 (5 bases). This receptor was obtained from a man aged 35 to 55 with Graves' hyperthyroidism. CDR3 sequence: CASRYGTLSPLHF. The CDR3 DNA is TGTGCCAGCAGATACGGGACCCTCTCACCCCTCCACTTT. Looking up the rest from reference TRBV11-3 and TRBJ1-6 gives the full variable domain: EAGVVQSPRYKIIEKKQPVAFWCNPISGHNTLYWYLQNLGQGPELLIRYENEEAVDDSQLPKDRFSAERLKGVDSTLKIQPAELGDSAVYLCASRYGTLSPLHFGNGTRLTVT.